This TCR beta chain derives from a study of T cell repertoires in cytomegalovirus infection. Study in general: Public TCR beta signatures marked donors with CMV infection and the matching HLA.

Findings and caveats of the study: The ex vivo response showed dominance by HLA-C-restricted CMV-specific TCR beta clonotypes.

One entry per CDR3 protein results from TCRdb running MiXCR on the reads. Among 550,000 to 700,000 distinct CDR3 sequences listed, around two fifths were seen once. Germline loops: CDR1 MDHEN, CDR2 SYDVKM. Trimming left V 1 base short and J 4 bases short, with 7 bases between. The CDR3 sequence is 13 residues long. This clonotype has more than one count but fewer than ten. Its antigen is not identified. Sequencing was performed on cultured PBMCs, taken from culture after CMV antigen stimulation. This chain links TRBV28 with TRBJ2-5; D might be TRBD1 (6 bases). The TCR comes from a human donor in good health (CMV status not recorded). Some clones in this sample may be carry-over from other donors' samples. CDR3 residues: CASSLFRGETQYF. The CDR3 nucleotides read TGTGCCAGCAGTTTATTCAGGGGAGAGACCCAGTACTTC.